The clone carrying this TCR beta chain has ten or more counts. The data originate from a study of tumor-infiltrating lymphocytes in oesophageal squamous cell carcinoma. The CDR3 has 14 amino acids. Germline V gene data show CDR1 as SGHDT and CDR2 as YYEEEE. V lost 4 bases and J 1 base, leaving 12 bases between the germline ends. TCRdb itself ran the PCR reads through MiXCR, one entry per CDR3 protein. The repertoire includes about 21,000 distinct CDR3 sequences, 36% of them detected once, and about 12% sits in the top ten. Sequenced material: esophageal tumor tissue. J is TRBJ2-7 and V is TRBV5-6; possible D gene TRBD1, 6 bases. The source of this sequence is a male donor with esophageal squamous cell carcinoma. The DNA of the CDR3 is TGTGCCAGCAGCAGGGGACACCTATCCTACGAGCAGTACTTC. This encodes CASSRGHLSYEQYF.